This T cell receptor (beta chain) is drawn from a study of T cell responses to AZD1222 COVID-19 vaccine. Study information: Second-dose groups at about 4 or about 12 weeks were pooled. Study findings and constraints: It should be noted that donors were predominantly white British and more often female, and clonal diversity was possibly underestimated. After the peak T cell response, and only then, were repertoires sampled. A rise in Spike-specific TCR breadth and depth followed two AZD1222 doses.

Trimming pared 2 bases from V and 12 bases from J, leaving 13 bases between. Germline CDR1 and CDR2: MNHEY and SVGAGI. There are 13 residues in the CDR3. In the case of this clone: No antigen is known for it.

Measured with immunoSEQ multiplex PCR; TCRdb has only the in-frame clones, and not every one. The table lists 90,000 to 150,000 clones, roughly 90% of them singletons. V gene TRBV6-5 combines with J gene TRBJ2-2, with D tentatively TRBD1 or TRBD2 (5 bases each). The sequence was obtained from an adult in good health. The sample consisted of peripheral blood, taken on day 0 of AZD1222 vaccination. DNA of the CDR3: TGTGCCAGCAGTTACGGTGGCCGGGGCCAGCTGTTTTTT. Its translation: CASSYGGRGQLFF.